This is a list of T cell receptor beta chains from one sample in a study of cytomegalovirus exposure and HLA in healthy donors. Profiling relied on immunoSEQ multiplex PCR, and the TCRdb table lists in-frame clones only, not all of them. This sample yields about 62,000 clones, of which over 75% are seen a single time; 9.7% belongs to the top ten. The source material was PBMCs. The receptors here all came from a man aged 40-50 years in good health and CMV-seronegative. Each CDR3 is given with its conserved first and last residue. Fields, in order: V gene, J gene, clone size, D gene, CDR3 protein, CDR3 DNA. D genes are given only for firm matches. Clone size is not always given. Where it is, it says once, few, many or a class for expanded clones.

v_gene: TRBV6-1; j_gene: TRBJ2-7; abundance: few; d_gene: .; CDR3aa: CASSGEGYEQYF; CDR3nt: TGTGCCAGCAGTGGCGAGGGTTACGAGCAGTACTTC
v_gene: TRBV11-3; j_gene: TRBJ2-3; abundance: .; d_gene: .; CDR3aa: CASSLDSGGPSTDTQYF; CDR3nt: TGTGCCAGCAGCTTAGATTCTGGCGGGCCTAGCACAGATACGCAGTATTTT
v_gene: TRBV9; j_gene: TRBJ1-2; abundance: .; d_gene: .; CDR3aa: CASSSAGGGYGYTF; CDR3nt: TGTGCCAGCAGCTCAGCGGGTGGGGGGTATGGCTACACCTTC
v_gene: TRBV28; j_gene: TRBJ2-5; abundance: .; d_gene: .; CDR3aa: CASKNGGGPSQETQYF; CDR3nt: TGTGCCAGCAAGAATGGGGGAGGACCTTCCCAAGAGACCCAGTACTTC
v_gene: TRBV10-2; j_gene: TRBJ2-7; abundance: few; d_gene: TRBD2; CDR3aa: CASRIAGTSDGEQYF; CDR3nt: TGCGCCAGCAGGATCGCCGGGACTAGCGACGGCGAGCAGTACTTC
v_gene: TRBV27; j_gene: TRBJ2-1; abundance: medium-sized; d_gene: .; CDR3aa: CASSTPGGRGYNEQFF; CDR3nt: TGTGCCAGCAGTACCCCAGGGGGGCGCGGGTACAATGAGCAGTTCTTC
v_gene: TRBV7-9; j_gene: TRBJ1-2; abundance: few; d_gene: .; CDR3aa: CASSPGSQMYGYTF; CDR3nt: TGTGCCAGCAGCCCAGGGTCGCAGATGTATGGCTACACCTTC
v_gene: TRBV11-2; j_gene: TRBJ2-2; abundance: .; d_gene: .; CDR3aa: CASSLDLRGTGELFF; CDR3nt: TGTGCCAGCAGCTTAGATCTTCGAGGCACCGGGGAGCTGTTTTTT
v_gene: TRBV7-9; j_gene: TRBJ2-1; abundance: .; d_gene: .; CDR3aa: CSSSFPYNEQFF; CDR3nt: TGTTCCAGCAGCTTCCCTTACAATGAGCAGTTCTTC
v_gene: TRBV7-9; j_gene: TRBJ1-3; abundance: .; d_gene: .; CDR3aa: CASSLLKRDSGNTIYF; CDR3nt: TGTGCCAGCAGCTTATTGAAGAGAGACTCTGGAAACACCATATATTTT
v_gene: TRBV10-3; j_gene: TRBJ1-6; abundance: .; d_gene: .; CDR3aa: CAISEGPNSPLHF; CDR3nt: TGTGCCATCAGTGAGGGGCCTAATTCACCCCTCCACTTT